What follows describes a single TCR beta chain. The antigen is undetermined. CDR1 is SGHAT, CDR2 FQDESV, per germline (reference sequence). This CDR3 has 16 amino acids. With 6 bases clipped from V and 3 bases from J, the junction kept 14 bases outside the gene matches. The data were obtained in a study of T-cell memory formation after mild COVID-19. Whole-study context: There were largely donor-specific TCR clusters. Study-level findings and limits: Contracting clones localized mainly to CM and EM when CD4+ and mainly to EMRA when CD8+.

TCRdb used MiXCR to reprocess the 5' RACE reads, holding one entry per CDR3 protein. The data hold 270,000 or so distinct CDR3 sequences, with around 15% observed a single time. The rearrangement links TRBV11-1 to TRBJ2-7, with 7 positions matching TRBD2. The receptor was isolated from a man between 18 and 35 years old who had mild COVID-19 (a few samples of this study predate the infection). Cell type and time point are not known. Material for sequencing was PBMCs or a T cell subset sorted from them (not recorded which). CDR3 residues: CASRLGRLSGNYEQYF. CDR3 coding DNA: TGTGCCAGCAGGCTGGGTAGACTAAGCGGGAACTACGAGCAGTACTTC.